A selection of T cell receptor beta chains follows, all from one sample in a study of metastatic and nonmetastatic thyroid tumors. TCRdb re-called clones via MiXCR from the PCR reads. The sample has some 21,000 clones; roughly 23% are singletons. Sequenced material: tumor tissue. These receptors were collected from a female donor with papillary thyroid cancer or a benign thyroid nodule (not recorded which). Some clones in this sample may be carry-over from other donors' samples. Both conserved end residues are part of each CDR3. D genes are given only for firm matches. The listing skips clone size in some rows; elsewhere it reads once, few, many or a size class.

TRBJ1-4	NA	many	TRBV20-1	TGCAGTGCTCGAGGGGCAACTAATGAAAAACTGTTTTTT	CSARGATNEKLFF
TRBJ2-3	NA	NA	TRBV11-3	TGTGCCAGCAGCCCATACAAGGGAGAGACGCAGTATTTT	CASSPYKGETQYF
TRBJ2-7	NA	medium-sized	TRBV6-2/TRBV6-3	TGTGCCAGCAGGCCCCAGGGCGGCACTTACTCCTACGAGCAGTACTTC	CASRPQGGTYSYEQYF
TRBJ2-1	NA	many	TRBV5-4	TGTGCCAGCAGCTTCGAGACTTCTGACAATGAGCAGTTCTTC	CASSFETSDNEQFF
TRBJ2-7	NA	few	TRBV20-1	TGCAGTGCTAGCCCGGCGGTTGTGGGCTCCACCCGTCCCTACGAGCAGTACTTC	CSASPAVVGSTRPYEQYF
TRBJ1-5	TRBD1	many	TRBV12-5	TGTGCTAGTGGTTTGGCGACAGGGGGCGCGAGGGGTCAGCCCCAGCATTTT	CASGLATGGARGQPQHF
TRBJ1-5	TRBD1	many	TRBV7-9	TGTGCCAGCAGCTACGGGACAGGGGGCAATCAGCCCCAGCATTTT	CASSYGTGGNQPQHF
TRBJ2-2	TRBD2	NA	TRBV6-1	TGTGCCAGCAGTAAAGGGCTAGCGGGAGGGCCAACCGGGGAGCTGTTTTTT	CASSKGLAGGPTGELFF
TRBJ2-4	NA	few	TRBV20-1	TGCAGTGCTAGAAAAGTAGCCAAAAACATTCAGTACTTC	CSARKVAKNIQYF
TRBJ1-6	NA	many	TRBV3-1	TGTGCCAGCAGCCAAGAAGTCAGGGGCTCACCCCTCCACTTT	CASSQEVRGSPLHF
TRBJ1-6	NA	many	TRBV27	TGTGCCAGCAGTCCCCGGGCAGGGGCCCTTCATTCACCCCTCCACTTT	CASSPRAGALHSPLHF
TRBJ2-1	TRBD1	NA	TRBV2	TGTGCCAGCAGTAAACAGGGGAACCGCAATTTTGGTGAGCAGTTCTTC	CASSKQGNRNFGEQFF
TRBJ1-1	NA	many	TRBV28	TGTGCCAGCAGTTTTACACGGGTGACGAACACTGAAGCTTTCTTT	CASSFTRVTNTEAFF
TRBJ2-1	NA	few	TRBV6-1	TGTGCCAGCAGTGACGGGATCTACAATGAGCAGTTCTTC	CASSDGIYNEQFF
TRBJ2-3	TRBD1	many	TRBV5-1	TGCGCCAGCAGCATCGGGACAGGTGGGGAAGATACGCAGTATTTT	CASSIGTGGEDTQYF
TRBJ2-1	TRBD2	many	TRBV12-3/TRBV12-4	TGTGCCAGCAGTTTAAGACTAGCGGGACACAATGAGCAGTTCTTC	CASSLRLAGHNEQFF
TRBJ2-7	NA	NA	TRBV6-2/TRBV6-3	TGTGCCAGCAGTTACGATTTCTCCTACGAGCAGTACTTC	CASSYDFSYEQYF
TRBJ1-4	NA	many	TRBV7-6	TGTGCCAGCAGCTTAGAGTCATCCCAGAGGGTTGGTGAAAAACTGTTTTTT	CASSLESSQRVGEKLFF
TRBJ1-2	NA	many	TRBV9	TGTGCCAGCAGCCCTCGCGAAAGGGTGGCTGGCTACACCTTC	CASSPRERVAGYTF
TRBJ2-3	TRBD2	medium-sized	TRBV11-2	TGTGCCAGCAGCTTAGAGGGGAGGGTATCAAATACGCAGTATTTT	CASSLEGRVSNTQYF
TRBJ1-1	NA	many	TRBV20-1	TGCAGTGCTATCGCAGGGGATGGGGGCACTGAAGCTTTCTTT	CSAIAGDGGTEAFF
TRBJ1-6	NA	few	TRBV27	TGTGCCAGCAGTCTTCGGACGGGAAATTCACCCCTCCACTTT	CASSLRTGNSPLHF
TRBJ2-1	NA	few	TRBV6-2/TRBV6-3	TGTGCCAGCGGGGGGTCCTTAGCGCGAGATTACAATGAGCAGTTCTTC	CASGGSLARDYNEQFF
TRBJ1-2	TRBD1	NA	TRBV5-4	TGTGCCAGCAGCGGAAGGACAGGGCGGTATGGCTACACCTTC	CASSGRTGRYGYTF
TRBJ2-3	NA	NA	TRBV20-1	TGCAGTGCGCCCAATGCGGCTAGCACAGATACGCAGTATTTT	CSAPNAASTDTQYF
TRBJ1-2	TRBD1	NA	TRBV2	TGTGCCAGCAGTGAAGGGGGACAGGGGGCTGGCTACACCTTC	CASSEGGQGAGYTF
TRBJ2-2	NA	many	TRBV15	TGTGCCGTCCGGGCCCTCACCGGGGAGCTGTTTTTT	CAVRALTGELFF
TRBJ2-7	TRBD1	medium-sized	TRBV5-1	TGCGCCAGCAGCTTGCCCGGTCAGGGGGCTTTCTCCTACGAGCAGTACTTC	CASSLPGQGAFSYEQYF
TRBJ2-1	NA	NA	TRBV5-6	TGTGCCAGCAGCTTGGTTGGGGATGTGCAGTTCTTC	CASSLVGDVQFF
TRBJ1-6	NA	few	TRBV28	TGTGCCAGCAGGGTACAGGAGATCGCTAATTCACCCCTCCACTTT	CASRVQEIANSPLHF
TRBJ1-4	NA	many	TRBV5-1	TGCGCCAGCAGCAAGGGGACGACTAATGAAAAACTGTTTTTT	CASSKGTTNEKLFF
TRBJ2-1	NA	NA	TRBV5-6	TGTGCCAGCAGCTTGGCGGTTAGCGGCCTCAATGAGCAGTTCTTC	CASSLAVSGLNEQFF
TRBJ2-6	NA	NA	TRBV6-5	TGTGCCAGCAGTTCCCCACACTCTGGGGCCAACGTCCTGACTTTC	CASSSPHSGANVLTF
TRBJ1-1	NA	NA	TRBV20-1	TGCAGTGCTAGCGTACCCGGGACAAAGAACACTGAAGCTTTCTTT	CSASVPGTKNTEAFF
TRBJ2-7	TRBD2	NA	TRBV3-1	TGTGCCAGCAGCCAAGTGGCCCCGGCTAGCGGCTACGAGCAGTACTTC	CASSQVAPASGYEQYF
TRBJ1-1	NA	many	TRBV5-6	TGTGCCAGCAGCTTTAGGGGGGCGCAGTACACTGAAGCTTTCTTT	CASSFRGAQYTEAFF
TRBJ2-7	TRBD1	once	TRBV11-3	TGTGCCAGCAGCCCGGGACAGCCTGTTAACGAGCAGTACTTC	CASSPGQPVNEQYF
TRBJ1-2	NA	few	TRBV5-1	TGCGCCAGCAGCTACCTACAAGCTAACTATGGCTACACCTTC	CASSYLQANYGYTF
TRBJ2-7	TRBD1	medium-sized	TRBV5-1	TGCGCCAGCAGCCCGCTGACAGGGGGCCTTACCACCTACGAGCAGTACTTC	CASSPLTGGLTTYEQYF
TRBJ2-5	NA	NA	TRBV28	TGTGCCAGCACTTCAGGACTAGGGGGGGAGACCCAGTACTTC	CASTSGLGGETQYF